The clone carrying this TCR beta chain was counted a single time. The antigen is undetermined. Germline V gene lookup returns CDR1 SEHNR and CDR2 FQNEAQ (reference sequence). Trimming took off 3 bases at V and 5 bases at J, with 7 bases between the two ends. The CDR3 runs 12 residues. The table came from immunoSEQ multiplex PCR; TCRdb's copy has only in-frame clones and leaves some out. This sample has approximately 7,800 clones; around 85% occur once, and the top ten carry roughly 4.1%. The sample comes from a study of brain metastases from non-small cell lung cancer. Study conclusions and caveats: Expanded T-cell clones appeared in approximately 64% of brain metastases over primaries. Fewer infiltrating T cells were found in brain metastases than primaries. Paired brain metastases and primary tumors largely shared TCR repertoires.

The TCR originated in a donor at least 40 years old with non-small cell lung cancer. Sample: primary lung tumor tissue. This chain links TRBV7-9 with TRBJ2-5, with D uncertain. The CDR3 DNA is TGTGCCAGCAGCTTGGACGGGGAGACCCAGTACTTC. Residues: CASSLDGETQYF.